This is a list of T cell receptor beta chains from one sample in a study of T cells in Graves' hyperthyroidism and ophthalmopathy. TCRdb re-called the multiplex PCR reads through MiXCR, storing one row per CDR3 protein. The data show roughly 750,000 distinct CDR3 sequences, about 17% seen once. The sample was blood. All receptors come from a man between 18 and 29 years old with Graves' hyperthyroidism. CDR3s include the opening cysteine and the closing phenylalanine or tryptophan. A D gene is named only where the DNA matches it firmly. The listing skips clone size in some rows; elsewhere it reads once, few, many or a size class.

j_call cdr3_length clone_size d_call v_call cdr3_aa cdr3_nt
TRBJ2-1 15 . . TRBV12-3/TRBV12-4 CASSSTIRSYNEQFF TGTGCCAGCAGTTCGACTATTCGCTCCTACAATGAGCAGTTCTTC
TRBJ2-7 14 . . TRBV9 CASSVDPDIYEQYF TGTGCCAGCAGCGTAGACCCAGATATCTACGAGCAGTACTTC
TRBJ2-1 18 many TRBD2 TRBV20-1 CSASGGLVEGSSYNEQFF TGCAGTGCTAGTGGGGGACTAGTTGAAGGGAGCTCCTACAATGAGCAGTTCTTC
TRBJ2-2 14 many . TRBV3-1 CASSQDVNTGELFF TGTGCCAGCAGCCAGGACGTGAACACCGGGGAGCTGTTTTTT
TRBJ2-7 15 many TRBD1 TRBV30 CAWSFRDRGPYEQYF TGTGCCTGGAGTTTTAGAGACAGGGGACCCTACGAGCAGTACTTC
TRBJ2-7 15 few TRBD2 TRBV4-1 CASSQLSGSRYEQYF TGCGCCAGCAGCCAACTTAGCGGGAGTAGGTACGAGCAGTACTTC
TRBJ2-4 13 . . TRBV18 CASSPGARGIQYF TGTGCCAGCTCACCAGGGGCTAGGGGCATTCAGTACTTC
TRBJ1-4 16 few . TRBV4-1 CASSQDTRFRGKKLFF TGCGCCAGCAGCCAAGACACAAGGTTCCGAGGGAAAAAACTGTTTTTT
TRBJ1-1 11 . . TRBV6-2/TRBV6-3 CAHRVNTEAFF TGTGCCCACCGGGTGAACACTGAAGCTTTCTTT
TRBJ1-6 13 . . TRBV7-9 CASSLGPGPPLHF TGTGCCAGCAGCTTAGGCCCAGGGCCACCCCTCCACTTT
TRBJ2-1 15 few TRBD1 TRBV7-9 CASSSGTGYSGEQFF TGTGCCAGCAGCTCTGGGACAGGGTACAGTGGTGAGCAGTTCTTC
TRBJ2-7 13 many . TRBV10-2 CASSLPGAGEQYF TGCGCCAGCAGTTTGCCGGGGGCAGGAGAGCAGTACTTC
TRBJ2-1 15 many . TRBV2 CASSADYSSYNEQFF TGTGCCAGCAGTGCTGATTACAGCTCCTACAATGAGCAGTTCTTC
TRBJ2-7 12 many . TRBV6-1 CASTSGAYEQYF TGTGCCAGCACCTCGGGCGCCTACGAGCAGTACTTC
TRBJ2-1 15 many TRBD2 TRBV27 CASSPRTSGYNEQFF TGTGCCAGCTCCCCCCGGACTAGCGGGTACAATGAGCAGTTCTTC
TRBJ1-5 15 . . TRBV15 CATSTGPYSNQPQHF TGTGCCACCAGCACCGGGCCCTATAGCAATCAGCCCCAGCATTTT
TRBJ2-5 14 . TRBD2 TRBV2 CASSVRGTGDTQYF TGTGCCAGCAGTGTGCGGGGGACCGGGGATACCCAGTACTTC
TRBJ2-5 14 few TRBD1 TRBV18 CASSRTGVAETQYF TGTGCCAGCTCACGGACAGGGGTGGCGGAGACCCAGTACTTC
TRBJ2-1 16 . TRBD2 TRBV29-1 CSATGVLAGSYNEQFF TGCAGCGCTACAGGGGTACTAGCGGGAAGCTACAATGAGCAGTTCTTC
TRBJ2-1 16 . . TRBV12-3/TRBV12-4 CASSLGGVGSYNEQFF TGTGCCAGCAGTTTAGGGGGGGTAGGATCCTACAATGAGCAGTTCTTC
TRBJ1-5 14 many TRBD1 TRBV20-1 CSAQPGGADQPQHF TGCAGTGCTCAGCCAGGGGGCGCGGATCAGCCCCAGCATTTT
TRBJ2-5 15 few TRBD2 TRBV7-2 CASSFSGREGETQYF TGTGCCAGCAGCTTTAGCGGGAGGGAGGGAGAGACCCAGTACTTC
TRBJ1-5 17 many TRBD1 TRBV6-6 CASSYSKGTGENQPQHF TGTGCCAGCAGTTACTCGAAAGGGACAGGGGAGAATCAGCCCCAGCATTTT
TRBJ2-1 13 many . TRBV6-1 CASSGMTYNEQFF TGTGCCAGCAGTGGCATGACTTACAATGAGCAGTTCTTC
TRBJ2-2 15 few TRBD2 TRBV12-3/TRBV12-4 CATDPGLAGTGELFF TGTGCCACCGATCCGGGACTAGCGGGAACCGGGGAGCTGTTTTTT